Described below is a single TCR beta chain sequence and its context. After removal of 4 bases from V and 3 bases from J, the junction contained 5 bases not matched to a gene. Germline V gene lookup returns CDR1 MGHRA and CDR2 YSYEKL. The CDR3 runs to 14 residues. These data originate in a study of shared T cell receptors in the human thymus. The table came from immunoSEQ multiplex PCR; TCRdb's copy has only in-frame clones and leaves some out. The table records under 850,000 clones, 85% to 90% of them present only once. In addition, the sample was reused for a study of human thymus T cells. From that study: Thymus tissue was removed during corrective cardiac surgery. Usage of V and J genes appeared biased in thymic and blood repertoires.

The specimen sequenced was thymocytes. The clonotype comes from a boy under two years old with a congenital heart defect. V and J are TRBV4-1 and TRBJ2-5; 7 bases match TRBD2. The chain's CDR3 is CASSRERGEETQYF. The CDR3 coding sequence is TGCGCCAGCAGCCGGGAACGGGGGGAAGAGACCCAGTACTTC.